This T cell receptor (beta chain) was sequenced for a study of CD8 T cells in Susac syndrome. The study sequenced TCR beta in blood CD8+ and CD4+ T cells. Germline V gene lookup returns CDR1 SGHDN and CDR2 FVKESK. Between the trimmed V and J ends, which lost 4 bases and 7 bases, there was a span of 14 bases. This CDR3 is built from 15 residues. In its sample, this clonotype was seen a few times. Random hexamers primed reverse transcription of about 0.45 to 1 ug RNA. The TCR beta CDR3 was amplified by immunoSEQ multiplex PCR across 54 Vbeta, 13 Jbeta. TCRdb ran MiXCR on the immunoSEQ multiplex PCR reads and lists one entry per CDR3 protein. This repertoire shows more than 95,000 distinct CDR3 sequences, 93% found once; its top ten account for 0.085% to 0.095%.

Sequences were obtained from CD4+ T cells from PBMCs. The receptor was derived from a human donor with multiple sclerosis. The chain has TRBV14 and TRBJ1-6; D call uncertain. This CDR3 reads CASSREPDLNSPLHF. CDR3 DNA: TGTGCCAGCAGCCGAGAACCTGATTTAAATTCACCCCTCCACTTT.